This entry is about one TCR beta chain. Its target is unknown. TCRdb keeps only in-frame clones here, not all; method: immunoSEQ multiplex PCR. The sample records 90,000 to 150,000 clones, about 87% being singletons. This sample stems from a study of T cell responses to AZD1222 COVID-19 vaccine. Study-wide findings and caveats: Repertoire sampling occurred only after the peak T cell response.

This specimen consisted of peripheral blood, obtained on day 0 of AZD1222 vaccination. This TCR derives from an adult in good health.

The CDR3 reads CASSSRPGTANSPLHF. The CDR3 DNA is TGTGCCAGCAGTTCTCGCCCCGGGACAGCGAATTCACCCCTCCACTTT. The chain carries TRBV7-2 and TRBJ1-6; TRBD1 matches 7 bases. Germline V lookup: CDR1 SGHTA, CDR2 FQGNSA. CDR3 length: 16 residues. Trimming removed 6 bases from V and 7 bases from J; junction bases left unmatched: 12.